The 27 T cell receptor beta chains presented below share a single source sample, sequenced in a study of T cell responses to AZD1222 COVID-19 vaccine. Profiled with immunoSEQ multiplex PCR; TCRdb holds only in-frame clones, not every one. The data show about 150,000 clones, approximately 90% seen once. The source material was peripheral blood, sampled on day 0 of AZD1222 vaccination. These receptors all come from an adult in good health.

This chain links TRBV18 with TRBJ2-7; D is unresolved. Germline V lookup: CDR1 KGHSH, CDR2 LQKENI. The CDR3 loop spans 13 amino acids. Trimming took 4 bases from V and 0 from J, leaving 7 bases between them. As DNA, the CDR3 is TGTGCCAGCTCACGGGCCCGCTCCTACGAGCAGTACTTC. Protein sequence: CASSRARSYEQYF.

This chain links TRBV7-8 with TRBJ1-2; tentatively, D is TRBD1 (5 bases). The germline CDR1 and CDR2 sequences are SGHVS and FQNEAQ. This CDR3 is 14 amino acids long. The V and J ends lost 2 bases and 7 bases respectively, with 14 bases between them. CDR3 protein: CASSLSQGSSGYTF. The CDR3 region has the DNA TGTGCCAGCAGCTTATCCCAGGGTTCGAGTGGCTACACCTTC.

This clone was seen a few times. This rearrangement joins TRBV5-1 to TRBJ2-5, with 8 positions matching TRBD2. Germline CDR1 reads SGHRS; CDR2 reads YFSETQ. The CDR3 extends over 17 amino acids. J lost 4 bases, V lost 4 bases, and 15 bases had no gene match. CDR3 DNA: TGCGCCAGCAGCCCAGGAGCAGGCGGGGGGATGGCAGAGACCCAGTACTTC. The encoded protein is CASSPGAGGGMAETQYF.

The chain links TRBV25-1 to TRBJ2-7, with 9 bases matching TRBD1. This CDR3 has 14 residues. V dropped 4 bases and J dropped 2; count of bases not matched to a gene: 3. The germline CDR1 and CDR2 sequences are MGHDK and SYGVNS. CDR3 DNA: TGTGCCAGCAGTGTGGACAGGGGTGCCTACGAGCAGTACTTC. This codes for CASSVDRGAYEQYF.

This clone showed up just once. The gene calls are TRBV6-5 and TRBJ1-2; 10 nucleotides align to TRBD1. The CDR3 spans 16 residues. Germline V gene data show CDR1 as MNHEY and CDR2 as SVGAGI. J was trimmed by 2 bases and V by 6 bases; bases with no gene match: 9. CDR3 sequence (DNA): TGTGCCAGCAGGTACCAGACGGGACAGGGGAACTATGGCTACACCTTC. Translation gives CASRYQTGQGNYGYTF.

The chain links TRBV5-5 to TRBJ1-1; D is undetermined. The CDR3 is 15 amino acids. Germline V CDR1 and CDR2: SGHKS, YYEKEE (reference sequence). The germline V and J ends were trimmed by 0 bases and 1 base, with 10 bases remaining between them. This chain's CDR3 is CASSLGPTKNTEAFF. In DNA form, the CDR3 reads TGTGCCAGCAGCTTGGGACCCACGAAGAACACTGAAGCTTTCTTT.

The rearrangement uses TRBV28 and TRBJ1-2; D is ambiguous. Trimming left V 6 bases short and J 8 bases short, with 16 bases between. The V gene's germline CDR1 is MDHEN and CDR2 SYDVKM. The CDR3 contains 13 residues. CDR3 loop: CASSPGATLGYTF. CDR3 nucleotide sequence: TGTGCCAGCAGCCCGGGAGCCACCTTGGGCTACACCTTC.

The chain carries TRBV19 and TRBJ1-2, with unresolved D. Germline V gene data show CDR1 as LNHDA and CDR2 as SQIVND (reference sequence). V was pared by 4 bases and J by 5 bases, with 17 bases between. This CDR3 spans 15 amino acids. For the CDR3, the DNA is TGTGCCAGTAGTACCGTTAACGCAGATCATTATGGCTACACCTTC. Translation gives CASSTVNADHYGYTF.

V usage is TRBV3-1 (or the pseudogene TRBV3-2) and J usage is TRBJ2-7, with TRBD1 matching over 11 bases. Trimming removed 6 bases from V and 0 bases from J; junction bases left unmatched: 10. The CDR3 runs 17 residues. The V gene's germline CDR1 is LGHDT and CDR2 YNNKEL (reference sequence). The chain's CDR3 is CASREGQGGTYSYEQYF. In DNA form, the CDR3 reads TGTGCCAGCAGGGAGGGACAGGGGGGTACATACTCCTACGAGCAGTACTTC.

The J gene is TRBJ2-7, the V gene TRBV5-1; D is unclear. The CDR3 contains 15 residues. V lost 0 bases and J lost 0, with 10 bases in between. The V gene's germline CDR1 is SGHRS and CDR2 YFSETQ. CDR3 bases: TGCGCCAGCAGCTTGGCCCCCGGTTCCTCCTACGAGCAGTACTTC. Translated, it gives CASSLAPGSSYEQYF.

This clone was seen once. The CDR3 nucleotides are TGTGCCAGCAGCTTAGAAAGGGCTGAAGCTTTCTTT. Protein sequence: CASSLERAEAFF. J is TRBJ1-1 and V is TRBV11-1; no reliable D call. This CDR3 comprises 12 residues. Germline V gene data show CDR1 as SGHAT and CDR2 as FQDESV (reference sequence). Trimming stripped 1 base from V and 6 bases from J, with 6 bases between.

The table lists this clone with a few counts. The chain has TRBV2 and TRBJ1-1; possible D gene TRBD1, 5 bases. The CDR3 consists of 15 residues. Trimming removed 4 bases from V and 5 bases from J, with 17 bases in between. Germline-derived CDR1 and CDR2 are SNHLY and FYNNEI. The CDR3 nucleotides are TGTGCCAGCAGTGCAGGGCAGGGTGTAGAAACTGAAGCTTTCTTT. As protein: CASSAGQGVETEAFF.

The chain recombines TRBV19 with TRBJ1-5; perhaps TRBD1 as D (5 bases). V lost 7 bases to trimming and J lost 0 bases, with 16 bases between them. CDR1 and CDR2 from the germline V gene are LNHDA and SQIVND (reference sequence). The CDR3 is made up of 16 amino acids. In nucleotides, the CDR3 is TGTGCCAGTACGTCGCAAGGGACCTATAGCAATCAGCCCCAGCATTTT. This encodes CASTSQGTYSNQPQHF.

The chain couples TRBV3-1 (or the pseudogene TRBV3-2) to TRBJ2-4, with 15 bases fitting TRBD2. CDR3 length equals 19 residues. The germline V gene encodes CDR1 LGHDT and CDR2 YNNKEL (reference sequence). The ends lost 5 bases at V and 0 bases at J; junction bases unmatched: 8. The DNA for the CDR3 is TGTGCCAGCAGCTCCTGGACTAGCGGGGGGGCCTCAGCCAAAAACATTCAGTACTTC. It specifies CASSSWTSGGASAKNIQYF.

The rearrangement links TRBV7-2 to TRBJ2-5; D could derive from TRBD1 or TRBD2 (5 bases each). The ends were cut back, 2 bases at V and 2 bases at J, with 21 bases in the middle. The CDR3 totals 18 residues. Germline V lookup: CDR1 SGHTA, CDR2 FQGNSA. CDR3 in DNA: TGTGCCAGCAGCTTATGGGGCGAGGGGCCGACGAAGCAAGAGACCCAGTACTTC. This encodes CASSLWGEGPTKQETQYF.

The V call is TRBV5-4, the J call TRBJ1-3; 8 positions match TRBD1. Germline CDR1 reads SGHNT; CDR2 reads YYREEE (reference sequence). The CDR3 runs 14 residues. The V segment lost 3 bases and the J segment 4 bases; nucleotides outside the gene matches: 3. The CDR3 bases are TGTGCCAGCAGCTCGACAGGGGTCGGAAACACCATATATTTT. This encodes CASSSTGVGNTIYF.

The CDR3 bases are TGTGCCAGCAGCTTCGCCATAGGGAGCACCGGGGAGCTGTTTTTT. Protein: CASSFAIGSTGELFF. The V and J genes are TRBV7-2 and TRBJ2-2; D is possibly TRBD2 (5 bases). Trimming removed 3 bases at V and 4 bases at J, with 12 bases between. In germline, CDR1 is SGHTA, CDR2 FQGNSA. The CDR3 sequence is 15 residues long. Full variable domain (outside the CDR3, taken from reference TRBV7-2 and TRBJ2-2): GAGVSQSPSNKVTEKGKDVELRCDPISGHTALYWYRQSLGQGLEFLIYFQGNSAPDKSGLPSDRFSAERTGGSVSTLTIQRTQQEDSAVYLCASSFAIGSTGELFFGEGSRLTVL.

The chain combines TRBV11-2 with TRBJ2-7, with D perhaps given as TRBD1 or TRBD2 (5 bases each). The CDR3 has 14 residues. V gave up 1 base and J gave up 9 bases, with 16 bases separating them. The germline CDR1 and CDR2 sequences are SGHAT and FQNNGV. The CDR3 DNA follows: TGTGCCAGCAGCTTAGGGAGGACACCGGTCGGGCAGTACTTC. Its translation: CASSLGRTPVGQYF. Using reference TRBV11-2 and TRBJ2-7 for the parts outside the CDR3, the full variable domain is EAGVAQSPRYKIIEKRQSVAFWCNPISGHATLYWYQQILGQGPKLLIQFQNNGVVDDSQLPKDRFSAERLKGVDSTLKIQPAKLEDSAVYLCASSLGRTPVGQYFGPGTRLTVT.

This chain uses TRBV5-1 with TRBJ2-5, with D tentatively TRBD1 (7 bases). The CDR3 runs to 13 residues. Trimming stripped 5 bases from V and 4 bases from J, with 12 bases between. In germline, CDR1 is SGHRS, CDR2 YFSETQ. CDR3 DNA sequence: TGCGCCAGCAGGTACAGGGGACTAGAGACCCAGTACTTC. Protein: CASRYRGLETQYF.

This chain links TRBV6-5 with TRBJ1-3, with D unresolved. The V gene lost 8 bases and the J gene lost 0 bases, with 8 bases spanning the gap. The germline V gene encodes CDR1 MNHEY and CDR2 SVGAGI. This CDR3 is 13 amino acids long. In DNA, the CDR3 is TGTGCCAGCGCAGGAAGCTCTGGAAACACCATATATTTT. Translation gives CASAGSSGNTIYF.

The chain links TRBV7-2 to TRBJ1-2; D remains unclear. This CDR3 has 15 residues. Germline-derived CDR1 and CDR2 are SGHTA and FQGNSA. V was shortened by 5 bases and J by 4 bases, with 17 bases between the two germline ends. The DNA of the CDR3 is TGTGCCAGCAGCCCAAGTGGAGCGGCGACCTATGGCTACACCTTC. Protein: CASSPSGAATYGYTF.

J is TRBJ1-1 and V is TRBV29-1; D not resolved. CDR3 length equals 13 residues. The ends were cut back, 3 bases at V and 0 bases at J, with 8 bases in the middle. CDR1 is SQVTM and CDR2 is ANQGSEA in the germline V gene. CDR3 amino acids: CSVERQMNTEAFF. The CDR3 coding sequence is TGCAGCGTTGAGCGGCAAATGAACACTGAAGCTTTCTTT.

The sample holds a few counts of this clone. This chain links TRBV5-8 with TRBJ1-1; D not certain. CDR3 length: 12 residues. Germline V gene data show CDR1 as SGHTS and CDR2 as YDEGEE. Deletions cut 1 base from V and 10 bases from J, with 11 bases between. In nucleotides, the CDR3 is TGTGCCAGCAGCTTGCTTGGGAGCGGAGCTTTCTTT. It encodes CASSLLGSGAFF.

The gene calls are TRBV7-8 and TRBJ2-7, with unresolved D. Germline V gives CDR1 SGHVS, CDR2 FQNEAQ. This CDR3 spans 13 amino acids. Trimming removed 5 bases from V and 5 bases from J, with 13 bases in between. CDR3 bases: TGTGCCAGCAGCCTAGGGATTCCTAACGAGCAGTACTTC. It yields the protein CASSLGIPNEQYF.

V is TRBV3-1 (or the pseudogene TRBV3-2) and J is TRBJ1-2; the D is unclear. The CDR3 loop spans 13 amino acids. Trimming pared 1 base from V and 2 bases from J, leaving 5 bases between. The germline CDR1 and CDR2 sequences are LGHDT and YNNKEL (reference sequence). CDR3 region: CASSQGMNYGYTF. The CDR3 region has the DNA TGTGCCAGCAGCCAAGGAATGAACTATGGCTACACCTTC.

The J gene is TRBJ2-4, the V gene TRBV7-9; D could derive from TRBD1 or TRBD2 (5 bases each). Trimming left V 5 bases short and J 8 bases short, with 16 bases between. In germline, CDR1 is SEHNR, CDR2 FQNEAQ (reference sequence). CDR3 length: 14 amino acids. The CDR3: CASSPTGTRDIQYF. For the CDR3, the DNA is TGTGCCAGCAGCCCAACCGGGACCCGAGACATTCAGTACTTC.

V usage is TRBV10-3 and J usage is TRBJ2-1; weak D call: TRBD2 (7 bases). Germline V CDR1 and CDR2: ENHRY, SYGVKD. The CDR3 length is 15 residues. The V gene lost 0 bases and the J gene lost 6 bases, with 12 bases spanning the gap. The CDR3 region has the DNA TGTGCCATCAGTGAGTCGAAGGGGGGGCCCAATGAGCAGTTCTTC. It is translated as CAISESKGGPNEQFF.